This T cell receptor beta chain was captured by sequencing in a study of monozygotic twins with inflammatory bowel disease (dated by TCRdb to between 2017 and 2020). Regarding the study in general: A total of some 30 monozygotic twin pairs were included in the full study, comprising nine German pairs (four IBD-concordant, five IBD-discordant) and 19 IBD-discordant Danish pairs. Within discordant pairs, disease-associated traits were sought mainly by comparing IBD patients with their genetically identical healthy co-twins. Each individual had, on average, about 151 000 unique TCRalpha sequences and 181 000 unique TCRbeta sequences available for analysis.

Results and caveats for the whole study, not just this receptor: Distinction between different T cell subtypes could not be achieved in the analysis. TCRbeta repertoire diversity, by inverse Simpson index, was decreased in IBD patients compared with their healthy co-twins. Repertoire similarity did not differ between concordant and discordant twins, possibly due to limited statistical power. Fewer clonotypes were shared with other individuals by IBD patients than by healthy twins, most markedly in patients showing signs of disease activity. Background noise and inter-individual variability may have been introduced into the repertoires by the differing immunosuppressive treatments among patients. The results gave no support for a single strong signal or clonotype linked to IBD.

Including cysteine and phenylalanine, the CDR3 has 16 amino acids. Only the protein sequence is given. The library was made by 5' RACE. The input for every TCR library was around 3.5 ug of total RNA. For each sample, cDNA synthesis was carried out in eight separate reactions using SMARTScribe reverse transcriptase. During cDNA synthesis, unique molecular identifiers containing a 6-nucleotide sample barcode were introduced by template switching. TCRalpha and TCRbeta cDNA was amplified in two nested PCRs of around 15 and 9 cycles, and bead purification was carried out after each PCR. Before amplification, cDNA was treated with uracil DNA-glycosylase and purified using the QIAquick PCR purification kit. The second PCR added Illumina TruSeq-compatible adapters along with sample-specific barcodes. Library quality and concentration were assessed using TapeStation and Qubit, and roughly 5.5 ng of each library was pooled. Sequencing of pooled libraries was carried out on an Illumina HiSeq2500 single-index Rapid Run using 2 x 100 bp reads and custom sequencing primers. The source study handled its data this way. UMI-based consensus assembly with MiGEC version 1.2.6 was used to correct PCR and sequencing errors. V(D)J alignment, clonotype assembly and CDR3 extraction were performed with MiXCR version 2.1.1. To normalise gene usage, clonotype sharing and MAIT/NKT TCR abundance, the top 1000, 10 000 and 20 000 clonotypes in each sample were analysed. Diversity was computed as the inverse Simpson index with the vegan R package after downsampling to 27 000 UMIs. Paired Mann-Whitney U tests on discordant twin pairs were used, with Benjamini-Hochberg multiple-testing correction. TCRdb reprocessed the reads, and each CDR3 protein sequence is entered once, without DNA. It is TCRdb's table, rather than the study itself, that gives the V and J calls and clone size. This sample's table lists approximately 140,000 distinct CDR3 sequences. The top ten hold 2% to 3% of the sample.

About this clonotype itself: It lacks a known antigen.

From each donor, a 2.5 ml peripheral blood sample was drawn into PAXgene tubes and stored at -80 degrees C. Without T cell sorting, total RNA was isolated from whole blood using the PAXgene blood miRNA kit on an automated QIAcube. Deep TCRalpha and TCRbeta repertoire profiling with unique molecular barcoding was performed on peripheral blood of monozygotic twin pairs concordant or discordant for inflammatory bowel disease. Smoking habits were recorded for all twin pairs, with individuals classified as current, former or never smokers. The TCR was taken from a human donor with ulcerative colitis or Crohn's disease, or a healthy co-twin of an affected twin (not recorded which). Recombination joined TRBV21-1 with TRBJ2-5; TCRdb picks TRBD1, but there is no DNA to check that call. TRBV21-1 is a documented pseudogene. Material for sequencing was blood. CDR3 loop: CASSKGAVDPQETQYF.